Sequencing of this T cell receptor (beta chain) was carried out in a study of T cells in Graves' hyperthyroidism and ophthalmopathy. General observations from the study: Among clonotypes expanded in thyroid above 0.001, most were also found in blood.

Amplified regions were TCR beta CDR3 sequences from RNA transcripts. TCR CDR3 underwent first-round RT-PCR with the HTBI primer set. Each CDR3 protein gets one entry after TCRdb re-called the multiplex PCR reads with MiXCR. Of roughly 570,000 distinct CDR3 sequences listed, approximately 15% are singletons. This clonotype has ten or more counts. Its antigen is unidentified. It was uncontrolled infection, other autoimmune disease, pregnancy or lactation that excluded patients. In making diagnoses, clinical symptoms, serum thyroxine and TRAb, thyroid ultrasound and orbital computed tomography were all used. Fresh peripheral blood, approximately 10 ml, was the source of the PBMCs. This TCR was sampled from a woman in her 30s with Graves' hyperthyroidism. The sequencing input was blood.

CDR3 DNA: TGCGCCAGCAGCAGGGGACCGAAGAACACTGAAGCTTTCTTT. Protein product: CASSRGPKNTEAFF. This chain joins TRBV5-1 and TRBJ1-1; D perhaps matches TRBD1 (5 bases). This CDR3 comprises 14 residues. The germline V and J ends were trimmed by 4 bases and 1 base, with 11 bases remaining between them. In germline, CDR1 is SGHRS, CDR2 YFSETQ.